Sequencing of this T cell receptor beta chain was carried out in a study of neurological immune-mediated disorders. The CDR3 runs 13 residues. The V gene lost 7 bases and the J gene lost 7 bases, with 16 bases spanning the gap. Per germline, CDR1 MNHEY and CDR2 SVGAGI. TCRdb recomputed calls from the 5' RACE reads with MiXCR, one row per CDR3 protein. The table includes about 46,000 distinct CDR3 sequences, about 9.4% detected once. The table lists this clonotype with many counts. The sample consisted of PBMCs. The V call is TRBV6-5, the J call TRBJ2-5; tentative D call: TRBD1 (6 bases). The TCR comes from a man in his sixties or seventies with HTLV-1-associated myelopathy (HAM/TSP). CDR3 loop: CASTPLGGWTQYF. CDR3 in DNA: TGTGCCAGCACCCCACTAGGGGGTTGGACCCAGTACTTC.